This T cell receptor (beta chain) was sequenced for a study of shared clonotypes between healthy human individuals. As regards this clone: The antigen is not known.

As defined, naive CD8 cells were CD45RO-negative and positively selected for CCR7, with terminally differentiated effector memory CD45RA+ cells excluded. Per the study methods: Quality scores were absent from the junction-only immunoSEQ sequences, so filtering differed. The repertoire was sequenced with immunoSEQ multiplex PCR; TCRdb's copy has only in-frame clones and lacks some. V and J calls plus clone size are reproduced from that table; the DNA served to infer D and trimming. The table includes 560,000 or so clones, around 96% detected once. This CDR3 has 13 residues. The V gene end was trimmed by 4 bases and the J gene end by 9 bases; junction bases not matched to a gene: 7. Germline V CDR1 and CDR2: SGHNT, YYREEE (reference sequence). Study-level points and caveats: Sequencing of the sorted subsets was shown by rarefaction to be incomplete despite large depth. When naive CD4 clonotypes were compared across a handful of donors, approximately 4.9% were shared.

Specimen: naive CD8+ T cells sorted from blood. The sequence was obtained from a woman in her thirties in good health. The V gene is TRBV5-4, the J gene TRBJ2-1; 7 nucleotides align to TRBD1. The CDR3 loop is CASSPSTGFEQFF. The CDR3, as DNA: TGTGCCAGCAGCCCATCGACAGGGTTTGAGCAGTTCTTC.